This entry is about one T cell receptor (beta chain). The sample belongs to a study of blood T cell repertoires in COVID-19. The repertoire was sequenced with immunoSEQ multiplex PCR; TCRdb's copy has only in-frame clones and lacks some. Among approximately 280,000 clones, around 89% were seen once, and the ten largest hold 1.7%. V gave up 3 bases and J gave up 5 bases, with 16 bases separating them. This CDR3 has 15 residues. Germline CDR1 reads SEHNR; CDR2 reads FQNEAQ (reference sequence). Sequenced sample: PBMCs or T cells enriched from blood (not recorded which). The TCR originated in a woman aged 18-29 years with acute COVID-19. The rearrangement joins TRBV7-9 to TRBJ2-5, with D perhaps matching TRBD2 (5 bases). The CDR3 bases are TGTGCCAGCAGCTTTCCTGCCTTCGGGGAGGAGACCCAGTACTTC. Its protein is CASSFPAFGEETQYF.